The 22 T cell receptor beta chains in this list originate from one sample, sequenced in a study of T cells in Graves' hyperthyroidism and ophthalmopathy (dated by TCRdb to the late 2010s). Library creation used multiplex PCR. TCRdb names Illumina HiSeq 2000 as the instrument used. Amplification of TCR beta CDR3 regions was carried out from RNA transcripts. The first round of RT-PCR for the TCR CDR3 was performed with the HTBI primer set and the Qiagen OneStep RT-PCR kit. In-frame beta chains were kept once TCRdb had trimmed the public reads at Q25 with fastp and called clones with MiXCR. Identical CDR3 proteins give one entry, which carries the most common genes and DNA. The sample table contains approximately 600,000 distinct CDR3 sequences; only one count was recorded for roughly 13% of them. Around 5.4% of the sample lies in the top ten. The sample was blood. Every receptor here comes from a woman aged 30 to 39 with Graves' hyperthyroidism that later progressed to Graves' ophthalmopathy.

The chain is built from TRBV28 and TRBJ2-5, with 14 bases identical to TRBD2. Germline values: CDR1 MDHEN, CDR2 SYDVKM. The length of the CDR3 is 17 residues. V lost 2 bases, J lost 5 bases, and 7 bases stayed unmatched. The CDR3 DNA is TGTGCCAGCAGTTTAATGGGGACTAGCGGGAGTTTTGAGACCCAGTACTTC. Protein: CASSLMGTSGSFETQYF.

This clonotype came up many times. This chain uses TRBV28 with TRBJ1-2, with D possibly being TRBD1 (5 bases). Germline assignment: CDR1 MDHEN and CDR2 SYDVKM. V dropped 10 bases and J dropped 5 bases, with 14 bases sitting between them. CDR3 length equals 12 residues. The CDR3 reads CATTGLSYGYTF. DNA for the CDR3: TGTGCCACAACGGGACTGTCATATGGCTACACCTTC.

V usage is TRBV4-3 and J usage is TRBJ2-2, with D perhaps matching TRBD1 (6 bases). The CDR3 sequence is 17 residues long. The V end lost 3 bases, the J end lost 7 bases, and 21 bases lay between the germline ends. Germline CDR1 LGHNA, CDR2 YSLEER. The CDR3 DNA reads TGCGCCAGCAGCCAGGGGCTAGACAGGAAAGGCGACGGGGAGCTGTTTTTT. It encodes CASSQGLDRKGDGELFF.

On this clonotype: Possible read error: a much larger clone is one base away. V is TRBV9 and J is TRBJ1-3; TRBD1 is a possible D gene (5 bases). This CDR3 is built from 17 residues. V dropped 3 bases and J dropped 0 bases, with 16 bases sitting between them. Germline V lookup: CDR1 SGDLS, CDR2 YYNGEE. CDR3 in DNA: TGTGCCAGCAGCGCTTATTGGGGCACCCCCTCTGGAAACACCATATATTTT. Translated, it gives CASSAYWGTPSGNTIYF.

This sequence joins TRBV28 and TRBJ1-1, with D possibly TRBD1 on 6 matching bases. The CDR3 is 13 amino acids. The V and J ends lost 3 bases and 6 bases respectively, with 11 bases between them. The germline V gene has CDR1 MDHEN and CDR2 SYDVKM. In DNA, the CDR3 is TGTGCCAGCAGTTTTTCAGGGGAATCTGAAGCTTTCTTT. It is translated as CASSFSGESEAFF. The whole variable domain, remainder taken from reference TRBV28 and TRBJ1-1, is DVKVTQSSRYLVKRTGEKVFLECVQDMDHENMFWYRQDPGLGLRLIYFSYDVKMKEKGDIPEGYSVSREKKERFSLILESASTNQTSMYLCASSFSGESEAFFGQGTRLTVV.

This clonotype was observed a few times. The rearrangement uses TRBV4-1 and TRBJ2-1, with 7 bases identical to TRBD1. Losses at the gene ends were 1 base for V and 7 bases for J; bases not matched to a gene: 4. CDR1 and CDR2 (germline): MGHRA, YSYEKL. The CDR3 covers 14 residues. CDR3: CASSQAAGGNEQFF. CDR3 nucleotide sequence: TGCGCCAGCAGCCAAGCTGCAGGGGGTAATGAGCAGTTCTTC.

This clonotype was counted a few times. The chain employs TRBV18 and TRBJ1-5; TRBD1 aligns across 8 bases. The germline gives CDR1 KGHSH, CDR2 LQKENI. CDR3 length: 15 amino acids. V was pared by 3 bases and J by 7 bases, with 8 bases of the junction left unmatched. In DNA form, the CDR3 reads TGTGCCAGCTCACCGCAAGCAGGGGGCGGGCAGCCCCAGCATTTT. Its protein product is CASSPQAGGGQPQHF.

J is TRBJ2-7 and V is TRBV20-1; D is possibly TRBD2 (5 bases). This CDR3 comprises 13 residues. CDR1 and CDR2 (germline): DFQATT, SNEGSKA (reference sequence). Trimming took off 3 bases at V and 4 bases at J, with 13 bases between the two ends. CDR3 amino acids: CSARTTRDYEQYF. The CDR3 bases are TGCAGTGCTAGGACTACTAGAGATTACGAGCAGTACTTC.

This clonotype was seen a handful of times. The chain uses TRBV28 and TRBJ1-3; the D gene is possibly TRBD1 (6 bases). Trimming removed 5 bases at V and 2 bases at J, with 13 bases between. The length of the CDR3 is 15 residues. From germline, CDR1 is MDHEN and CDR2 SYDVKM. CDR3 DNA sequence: TGTGCCAGCAGTGTTGTACAGGGCACTGGAAACACCATATATTTT. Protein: CASSVVQGTGNTIYF.

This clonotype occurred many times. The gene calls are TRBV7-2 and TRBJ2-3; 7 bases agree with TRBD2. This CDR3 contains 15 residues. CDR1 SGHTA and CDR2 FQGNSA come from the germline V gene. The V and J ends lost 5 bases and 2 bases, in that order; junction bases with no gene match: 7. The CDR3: CASSPPGLYTDTQYF. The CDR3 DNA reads TGTGCCAGCAGCCCCCCGGGACTATACACAGATACGCAGTATTTT. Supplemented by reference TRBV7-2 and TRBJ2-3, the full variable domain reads GAGVSQSPSNKVTEKGKDVELRCDPISGHTALYWYRQSLGQGLEFLIYFQGNSAPDKSGLPSDRFSAERTGGSVSTLTIQRTQQEDSAVYLCASSPPGLYTDTQYFGPGTRLTVL.

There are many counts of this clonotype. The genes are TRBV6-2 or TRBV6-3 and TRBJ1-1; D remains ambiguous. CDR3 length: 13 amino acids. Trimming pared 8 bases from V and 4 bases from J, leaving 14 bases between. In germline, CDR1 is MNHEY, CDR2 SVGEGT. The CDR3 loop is CASGRTAVTEAFF. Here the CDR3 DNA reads TGTGCCAGCGGGCGAACAGCGGTCACTGAAGCTTTCTTT.

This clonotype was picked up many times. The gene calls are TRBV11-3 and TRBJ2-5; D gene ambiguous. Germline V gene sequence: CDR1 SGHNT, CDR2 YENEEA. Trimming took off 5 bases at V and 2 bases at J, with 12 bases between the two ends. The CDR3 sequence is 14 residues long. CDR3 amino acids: CASSPRSGQETQYF. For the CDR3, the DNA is TGTGCCAGCAGCCCTCGAAGTGGGCAAGAGACCCAGTACTTC.

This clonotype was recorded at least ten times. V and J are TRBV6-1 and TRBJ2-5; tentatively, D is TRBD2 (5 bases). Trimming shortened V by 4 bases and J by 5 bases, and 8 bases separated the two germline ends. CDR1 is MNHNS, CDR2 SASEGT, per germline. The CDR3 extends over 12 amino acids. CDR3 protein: CASSVTGETQYF. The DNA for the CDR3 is TGTGCCAGCAGTGTTACGGGGGAGACCCAGTACTTC.

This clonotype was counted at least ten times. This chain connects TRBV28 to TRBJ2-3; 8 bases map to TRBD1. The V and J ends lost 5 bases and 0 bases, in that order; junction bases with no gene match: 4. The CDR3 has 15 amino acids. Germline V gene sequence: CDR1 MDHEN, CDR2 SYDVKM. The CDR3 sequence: CASSPGGLSTDTQYF. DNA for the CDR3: TGTGCCAGCAGTCCAGGGGGCCTTAGCACAGATACGCAGTATTTT.

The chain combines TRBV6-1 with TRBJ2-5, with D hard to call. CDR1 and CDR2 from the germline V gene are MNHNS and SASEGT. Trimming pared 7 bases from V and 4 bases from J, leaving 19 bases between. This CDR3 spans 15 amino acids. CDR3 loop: CASTQGIGAAETQYF. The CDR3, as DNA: TGTGCCAGCACTCAAGGGATAGGCGCCGCAGAGACCCAGTACTTC.

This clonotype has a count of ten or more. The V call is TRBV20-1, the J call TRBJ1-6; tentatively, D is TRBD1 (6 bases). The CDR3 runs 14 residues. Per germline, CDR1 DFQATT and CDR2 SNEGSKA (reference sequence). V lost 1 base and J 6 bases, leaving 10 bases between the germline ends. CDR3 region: CSARVQGPNSPLHF. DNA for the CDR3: TGCAGTGCTAGAGTACAGGGACCTAATTCACCCCTCCACTTT.

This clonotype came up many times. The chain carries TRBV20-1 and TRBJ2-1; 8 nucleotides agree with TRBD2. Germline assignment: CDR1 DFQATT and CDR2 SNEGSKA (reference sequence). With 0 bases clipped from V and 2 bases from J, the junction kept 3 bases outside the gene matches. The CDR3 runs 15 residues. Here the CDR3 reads CSARETGGPYNEQFF. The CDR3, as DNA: TGCAGTGCTAGAGAAACGGGAGGGCCCTACAATGAGCAGTTCTTC.

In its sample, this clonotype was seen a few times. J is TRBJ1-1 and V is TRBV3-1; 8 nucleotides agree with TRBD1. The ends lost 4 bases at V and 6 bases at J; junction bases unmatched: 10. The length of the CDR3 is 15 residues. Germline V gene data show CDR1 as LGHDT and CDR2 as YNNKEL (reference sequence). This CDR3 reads CASSPRTGLTAEAFF. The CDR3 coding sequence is TGTGCCAGCAGCCCCAGGACAGGGTTGACGGCTGAAGCTTTCTTT.

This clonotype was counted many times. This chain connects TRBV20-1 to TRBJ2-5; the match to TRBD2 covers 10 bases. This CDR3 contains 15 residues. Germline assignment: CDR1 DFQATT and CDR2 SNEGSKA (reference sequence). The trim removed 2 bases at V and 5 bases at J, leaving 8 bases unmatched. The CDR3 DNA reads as TGCAGTGCTAGAAGGCTAGCGGGAGTGGTGGAGACCCAGTACTTC. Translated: CSARRLAGVVETQYF.

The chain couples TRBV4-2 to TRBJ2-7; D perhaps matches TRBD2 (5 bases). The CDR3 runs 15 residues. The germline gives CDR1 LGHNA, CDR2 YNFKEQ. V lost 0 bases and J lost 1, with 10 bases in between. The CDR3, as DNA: TGTGCCAGCAGCCAAGACTTTAGCGCTTCCTACGAGCAGTACTTC. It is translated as CASSQDFSASYEQYF.

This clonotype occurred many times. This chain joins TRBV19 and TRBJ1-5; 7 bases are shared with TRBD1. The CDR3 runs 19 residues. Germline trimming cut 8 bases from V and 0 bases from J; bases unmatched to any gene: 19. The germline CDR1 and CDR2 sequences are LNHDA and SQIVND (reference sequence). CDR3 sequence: CASHHRFPGTAYSNQPQHF. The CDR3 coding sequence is TGTGCCAGTCATCATAGGTTCCCGGGGACAGCTTATAGCAATCAGCCCCAGCATTTT. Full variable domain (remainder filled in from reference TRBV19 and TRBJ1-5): DGGITQSPKYLFRKEGQNVTLSCEQNLNHDAMYWYRQDPGQGLRLIYYSQIVNDFQKGDIAEGYSVSREKKESFPLTVTSAQKNPTAFYLCASHHRFPGTAYSNQPQHFGDGTRLSIL.

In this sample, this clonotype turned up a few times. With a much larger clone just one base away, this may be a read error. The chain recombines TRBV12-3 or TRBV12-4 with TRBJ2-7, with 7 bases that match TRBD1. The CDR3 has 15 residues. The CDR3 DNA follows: TGTGCCAGCGGTTTGAAGACAGGGACAACCTACGAGCAGTACTTC. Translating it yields CASGLKTGTTYEQYF.